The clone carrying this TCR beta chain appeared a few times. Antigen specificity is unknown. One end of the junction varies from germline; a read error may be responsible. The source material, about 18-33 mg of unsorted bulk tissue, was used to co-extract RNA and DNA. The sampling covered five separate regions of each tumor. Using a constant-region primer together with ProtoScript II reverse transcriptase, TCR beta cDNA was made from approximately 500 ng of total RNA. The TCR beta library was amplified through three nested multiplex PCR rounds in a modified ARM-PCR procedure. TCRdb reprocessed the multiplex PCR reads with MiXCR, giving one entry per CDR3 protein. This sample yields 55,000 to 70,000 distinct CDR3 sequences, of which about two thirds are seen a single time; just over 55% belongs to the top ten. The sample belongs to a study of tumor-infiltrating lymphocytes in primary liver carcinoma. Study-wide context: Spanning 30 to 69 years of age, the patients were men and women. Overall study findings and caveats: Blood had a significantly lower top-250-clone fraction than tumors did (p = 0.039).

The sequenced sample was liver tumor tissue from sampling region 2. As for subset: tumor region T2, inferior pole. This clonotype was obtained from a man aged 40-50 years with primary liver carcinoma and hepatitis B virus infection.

For the CDR3, the DNA is TGTGGTGTCCTCGGGACAGTTCGCACGAGCACAGATACGCAGTATTTT. Residues: CGVLGTVRTSTDTQYF. The rearrangement joins TRBV29-1 to TRBJ2-3, with TRBD1 matching 7 bases. This CDR3 is built from 16 residues. CDR1 and CDR2 from the germline V gene are SQVTM and ANQGSEA.